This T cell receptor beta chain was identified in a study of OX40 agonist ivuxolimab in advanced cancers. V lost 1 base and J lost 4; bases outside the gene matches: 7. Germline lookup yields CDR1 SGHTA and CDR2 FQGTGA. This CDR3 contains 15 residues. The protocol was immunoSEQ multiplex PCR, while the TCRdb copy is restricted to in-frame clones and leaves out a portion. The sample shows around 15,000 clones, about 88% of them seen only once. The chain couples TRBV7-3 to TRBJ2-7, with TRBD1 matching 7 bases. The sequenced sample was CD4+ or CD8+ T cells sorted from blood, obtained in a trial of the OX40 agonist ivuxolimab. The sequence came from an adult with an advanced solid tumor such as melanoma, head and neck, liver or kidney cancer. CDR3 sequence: CASSLMAGGLYEQYF. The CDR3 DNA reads TGTGCCAGCAGCTTAATGGCAGGGGGTCTTTACGAGCAGTACTTC.